Listed here are 21 T cell receptor beta chains from one sample, sequenced in a study of T-cell reconstitution after alpha-beta-depleted transplantation in children. A library of TCRbeta sequences, prepared with unique molecular identifiers, was generated. Each CDR3 protein is one row after TCRdb ran MiXCR on the PCR reads. The sample gives around 530,000 distinct CDR3 sequences, over 25% of which show up once; 2% to 2.5% is in the top ten. The sequencing here drew on PBMCs from the stem cell graft donor, taken from the stem cell graft. The receptors were sampled from a human donor who donated a stem cell graft to a child with aplastic anemia.

This clonotype appeared a few times. The chain couples TRBV6-1 to TRBJ2-3; D might be TRBD1 or TRBD2, each matching 6 bases. V was clipped by 6 bases and J by 2 bases, with 12 bases between them. The germline V gene encodes CDR1 MNHNS and CDR2 SASEGT. This CDR3 contains 14 residues. Here the CDR3 DNA reads TGTGCCAGCAGGCCGCGGGACACCACAGATACGCAGTATTTT. Translation: CASRPRDTTDTQYF.

In this sample, this clonotype turned up a few times. V and J are TRBV12-3 or TRBV12-4 and TRBJ2-1; the match to TRBD2 covers 7 bases. Trimming at V came to 5 bases and at J to 10 bases, leaving 2 bases not matched to a gene. The CDR3 totals 11 residues. The CDR3 is CASSPLAEQFF. The DNA of the CDR3 is TGTGCCAGCAGTCCACTAGCGGAGCAGTTCTTC.

This chain joins TRBV18 and TRBJ2-1; 11 bases match TRBD1. Trimming at V came to 3 bases and at J to 7 bases, leaving 8 bases not matched to a gene. Germline values: CDR1 KGHSH, CDR2 LQKENI. CDR3 length: 16 residues. CDR3 sequence reads: CASSPRQGQGENEQFF. The DNA for the CDR3 is TGTGCCAGCTCACCCCGTCAGGGACAGGGGGAAAATGAGCAGTTCTTC.

The chain employs TRBV20-1 and TRBJ2-2; perhaps TRBD1 as D (5 bases). Germline CDR1 DFQATT, CDR2 SNEGSKA (reference sequence). The V end lost 5 bases, the J end lost 6 bases, and 19 bases lay between the germline ends. The CDR3 length is 15 residues. The CDR3: CSAPQRIGVSGELFF. CDR3 DNA sequence: TGCAGTGCTCCACAGCGAATAGGGGTCTCCGGGGAGCTGTTTTTT.

The chain joins TRBV12-3 or TRBV12-4 to TRBJ1-5; possibly TRBD1 for D (6 bases). CDR3 length: 14 residues. Trimming removed 5 bases from V and 0 bases from J, with 8 bases in between. The CDR3 bases are TGTGCCAGCAGTAAGGGGGATAGCAATCAGCCCCAGCATTTT. Translation gives CASSKGDSNQPQHF.

The rearrangement joins TRBV12-3 or TRBV12-4 to TRBJ2-1, with D uncertain. V was shortened by 3 bases and J by 12 bases, with 12 bases between the two germline ends. The CDR3 is made up of 12 amino acids. The CDR3 sequence: CASSLLRSGQFF. In nucleotides, the CDR3 is TGTGCCAGCAGTTTGCTGAGGTCTGGGCAGTTCTTC.

This clonotype has a handful of counts. The chain recombines TRBV15 with TRBJ2-2, with D unclear. Deletions cut 0 bases from V and 5 bases from J, with 10 bases between. CDR1 and CDR2 from the germline V gene are LNHNV and YYDKDF (reference sequence). This CDR3 spans 15 amino acids. The CDR3 here is CATSREWVLTGELFF. Here the CDR3 DNA reads TGTGCCACCAGCAGAGAGTGGGTCTTAACCGGGGAGCTGTTTTTT.

As regards this clonotype: This CDR3 fails to terminate in the conserved phenylalanine or tryptophan, so it likely reflects a read error. It is unclear where the CDR3 begins or ends on the DNA, so no DNA is shown, and the CDR3 is as TCRdb lists it. The chain employs TRBV6-2 or TRBV6-3 and TRBJ2-1; TRBD1 was called by the table and not checked on the DNA. The CDR3 has 10 residues if both end residues are counted. Germline V gene lookup returns CDR1 MNHEY and CDR2 SVGEGT. This CDR3 reads CASSYDSGTL.

The rearrangement links TRBV29-1 to TRBJ1-1; D gene ambiguous. Germline V lookup: CDR1 SQVTM, CDR2 ANQGSEA. The CDR3 is 13 residues long. The ends were cut back, 5 bases at V and 4 bases at J, with 14 bases in the middle. The CDR3 protein is CSVTWVIGTEAFF. In nucleotides, the CDR3 is TGCAGCGTTACATGGGTAATTGGCACTGAAGCTTTCTTT.

The chain links TRBV20-1 to TRBJ1-2; no definite D call. This CDR3 region has 13 residues. Trimming removed 2 bases at V and 1 base at J, with 8 bases between. Germline V gene data show CDR1 as DFQATT and CDR2 as SNEGSKA (reference sequence). CDR3 residues: CSARHQLNYGYTF. As DNA, the CDR3 is TGCAGTGCTAGACACCAACTTAACTATGGCTACACCTTC.

V is TRBV7-2 and J is TRBJ2-2; D perhaps matches TRBD2 (6 bases). Trimming removed 2 bases at V and 4 bases at J, with 11 bases between. Germline V gene lookup returns CDR1 SGHTA and CDR2 FQGNSA. The CDR3 contains 15 residues. CDR3 sequence: CASSLNPGGTGELFF. The CDR3 DNA reads TGTGCCAGCAGCTTAAATCCCGGGGGCACCGGGGAGCTGTTTTTT. Based on the CDR3 plus reference TRBV7-2 and TRBJ2-2, the full variable domain is GAGVSQSPSNKVTEKGKDVELRCDPISGHTALYWYRQSLGQGLEFLIYFQGNSAPDKSGLPSDRFSAERTGGSVSTLTIQRTQQEDSAVYLCASSLNPGGTGELFFGEGSRLTVL.

J is TRBJ2-1 and V is TRBV5-1; 10 bases line up with TRBD2. J lost 1 base, V lost 4 bases, and 5 bases had no gene match. Germline V CDR1 and CDR2: SGHRS, YFSETQ. The CDR3 is 16 residues long. The CDR3 bases are TGCGCCAGCAGCCGCGGGACTAGCGAATCCTACAATGAGCAGTTCTTC. This encodes CASSRGTSESYNEQFF.

This clonotype was seen repeatedly, ten times or more. The rearrangement uses TRBV20-1 and TRBJ1-6; D perhaps matches TRBD1 (6 bases). Trimming removed 1 base at V and 8 bases at J, with 12 bases between. This CDR3 has 14 residues. The V gene's germline CDR1 is DFQATT and CDR2 SNEGSKA (reference sequence). DNA of the CDR3: TGCAGTGCTAGAGTCGGCAGGGGTGATTCACCCCTCCACTTT. This codes for CSARVGRGDSPLHF.

The chain combines TRBV12-3 or TRBV12-4 with TRBJ1-3; TRBD1 matches at 10 bases. CDR3 length equals 16 residues. V was clipped by 7 bases and J by 0 bases; unmatched bases: 6. CDR3 sequence reads: CASKDRGPSSGNTIYF. In DNA, the CDR3 is TGTGCCAGCAAAGACAGGGGGCCCAGCTCTGGAAACACCATATATTTT.

The V call is TRBV3-1, the J call TRBJ2-5; TRBD2 aligns across 10 bases. The CDR3 has 15 amino acids. The germline gives CDR1 LGHDT, CDR2 YNNKEL (reference sequence). Trimming removed 2 bases from V and 9 bases from J; junction bases left unmatched: 9. CDR3 in amino acids: CASSQPGLAGVSQYF. CDR3 sequence (DNA): TGTGCCAGCAGCCAACCCGGGCTAGCGGGAGTGTCCCAGTACTTC.

The chain uses TRBV20-1 and TRBJ1-6; D is ambiguous. Germline CDR1 reads DFQATT; CDR2 reads SNEGSKA (reference sequence). CDR3 size: 14 residues. The V end lost 1 base, the J end lost 6 bases, and 10 bases lay between the germline ends. This chain's CDR3 is CSARVGYSNSPLHF. The CDR3 DNA reads as TGCAGTGCTAGAGTGGGGTACTCTAATTCACCCCTCCACTTT.

This sequence joins TRBV29-1 and TRBJ1-2, with D possibly being TRBD1 (6 bases). Trimming pared 4 bases from V and 6 bases from J, leaving 15 bases between. This CDR3 has 13 residues. Germline values: CDR1 SQVTM, CDR2 ANQGSEA. The CDR3 here is CSVGPGQLNGYTF. The CDR3 nucleotides are TGCAGCGTTGGCCCCGGACAGCTTAATGGCTACACCTTC.

This clonotype was seen only a few times. The chain couples TRBV6-1 to TRBJ2-7, with D unresolved. CDR3 length equals 13 residues. Germline CDR1 reads MNHNS; CDR2 reads SASEGT. The V end was cut by 3 bases, the J end by 4 bases, with 10 bases between. The CDR3 sequence: CASSDTEYYEQYV. CDR3 bases: TGTGCCAGCAGTGACACGGAATATTACGAGCAGTACGTC.

This clonotype has only a few counts. The rearrangement links TRBV12-3 or TRBV12-4 to TRBJ1-2, with D possibly being TRBD1 (5 bases). The V gene lost 4 bases and the J gene lost 8 bases, with 17 bases spanning the gap. The CDR3 has 14 amino acids. CDR3 residues: CASSSTRDFRGYTF. CDR3 nucleotides: TGTGCCAGCAGTTCCACCCGGGACTTCAGGGGCTACACCTTC.

This sequence joins TRBV7-9 and TRBJ1-4; D gene unclear. The CDR3 is 13 residues long. The ends were cut back, 4 bases at V and 8 bases at J, with 11 bases in the middle. Germline CDR1 is SEHNR and CDR2 is FQNEAQ (reference sequence). DNA for the CDR3: TGTGCCAGCAGCTCCCCCCCGGGCGAAAAACTGTTTTTT. This codes for CASSSPPGEKLFF.

This clonotype showed up just a few times. This chain joins TRBV24-1 and TRBJ2-5; TRBD2 is a possible D gene (6 bases). Germline lookup yields CDR1 KGHDR and CDR2 SFDVKD. Between the trimmed V and J ends, which lost 5 bases and 0 bases, there was a span of 15 bases. The CDR3 loop spans 16 amino acids. CDR3 amino acids: CATSARSGLYQETQYF. The CDR3, as DNA: TGTGCCACCAGTGCACGTAGCGGCCTTTACCAAGAGACCCAGTACTTC.